Following are 27 T cell receptor beta chains from one sample sequenced in a study of blood T cell repertoires in COVID-19. Assay: immunoSEQ multiplex PCR; the TCRdb copy retains only in-frame clones and omits some. The sample carries 200,000 to 250,000 clones, about 90% recorded once. The sequencing input was PBMCs or T cells enriched from blood (not recorded which). The receptors were gathered from a woman aged 18 to 35 who had recovered from COVID-19.

V gene TRBV29-1 combines with J gene TRBJ2-5; D is possibly TRBD2 (5 bases). Germline CDR1 SQVTM, CDR2 ANQGSEA. V was cut by 4 bases and J by 2 bases, with 14 bases left in between. This CDR3 region has 14 residues. CDR3 nucleotides: TGCAGCGTTGGGGCGGGTCCCCTACAAGAGACCCAGTACTTC. It specifies CSVGAGPLQETQYF.

This sequence joins TRBV9 and TRBJ2-1; 7 nucleotides match TRBD2. CDR1 and CDR2 from the germline V gene are SGDLS and YYNGEE. The ends lost 0 bases at V and 6 bases at J; junction bases unmatched: 12. The CDR3 totals 17 residues. This CDR3 is CASSVVVGGPPINEQFF. CDR3 in DNA: TGTGCCAGCAGCGTAGTAGTGGGAGGGCCTCCGATCAATGAGCAGTTCTTC.

The chain has TRBV28 and TRBJ1-2, with no clear D. The germline CDR1 and CDR2 sequences are MDHEN and SYDVKM. Trimming pared 7 bases from V and 0 bases from J, leaving 15 bases between. This CDR3 comprises 15 residues. For the CDR3, the DNA is TGTGCCAGCACAGTGGGAGGCCTACCTAACTATGGCTACACCTTC. Its protein product is CASTVGGLPNYGYTF.

V and J are TRBV6-1 and TRBJ2-1; D remains ambiguous. Germline loops: CDR1 MNHNS, CDR2 SASEGT. The CDR3 runs 15 residues. V lost 2 bases, J lost 6 bases, and 14 bases lay in between. The CDR3 sequence: CASSELGGASNEQFF. CDR3 nucleotides: TGTGCCAGCAGTGAATTGGGTGGAGCGTCCAATGAGCAGTTCTTC.

Concerning this clone: One end of the junction fails to match germline, which may point to a read error. The chain has TRBV12-3 or TRBV12-4 and TRBJ2-7; D gene uncertain. This CDR3 spans 11 amino acids. The CDR3 loop is CASRLGSEQYF. The CDR3 nucleotides are TGTGCCAGCAGGTTAGGTAGCGAGCAGTACTTC.

The rearrangement uses TRBV10-1 and TRBJ1-6; no clear D. The germline V gene encodes CDR1 WNHNN and CDR2 SYGVQD (reference sequence). The CDR3 length is 13 residues. Trimming took 9 bases from V and 4 from J, leaving 10 bases between them. The CDR3 reads CARSEGYNSPLHF. The CDR3 bases are TGCGCCAGGTCGGAGGGTTATAATTCACCCCTCCACTTT.

The chain uses TRBV6-2 or TRBV6-3 and TRBJ2-4; 8 bases are shared with TRBD2. Germline CDR1 MNHEY, CDR2 SVGEGT. The V gene end was trimmed by 2 bases and the J gene end by 0 bases; junction bases not matched to a gene: 3. The CDR3 runs to 16 residues. The CDR3 DNA is TGTGCCAGCAGTTACCTCACTAGCGGAGCCAAAAACATTCAGTACTTC. Amino acids: CASSYLTSGAKNIQYF.

The V call is TRBV27, the J call TRBJ1-5; D gene ambiguous. V lost 2 bases to trimming and J lost 2 bases, with 10 bases between them. CDR1 is MNHEY, CDR2 SMNVEV, per germline (reference sequence). The CDR3 consists of 15 residues. The CDR3 here is CASSLTSVGNQPQHF. For the CDR3, the DNA is TGTGCCAGCAGTTTAACATCTGTTGGCAATCAGCCCCAGCATTTT.

This clone was seen only once. This sequence joins TRBV5-4 and TRBJ1-1, with a weak D call TRBD1 (6 bases). This CDR3 region has 16 residues. Trimming shortened V by 3 bases and J by 4 bases, and 19 bases separated the two germline ends. The germline CDR1 and CDR2 sequences are SGHNT and YYREEE (reference sequence). The CDR3, as DNA: TGTGCCAGCAGCTGGCCCCCCGGGGCAGGGGCCACTGAAGCTTTCTTT. It translates to CASSWPPGAGATEAFF.

The chain couples TRBV12-3 or TRBV12-4 to TRBJ1-1, with no clear D. Deletions cut 6 bases from V and 0 bases from J, with 8 bases between. This CDR3 spans 13 amino acids. CDR3 DNA sequence: TGTGCCAGCAGCGATAACATGAACACTGAAGCTTTCTTT. It specifies CASSDNMNTEAFF.

The CDR3 DNA reads as TGTGCCAGCAGCGTAGCGGGGGACAGGTCCAACACCATATATTTT. As protein: CASSVAGDRSNTIYF. The chain combines TRBV9 with TRBJ1-3; the match to TRBD1 covers 8 bases. Germline trimming cut 0 bases from V and 7 bases from J; bases unmatched to any gene: 6. Germline CDR1 and CDR2: SGDLS and YYNGEE. This CDR3 is 15 amino acids long.

The chain combines TRBV5-8 with TRBJ2-3, with D maybe TRBD2 (6 bases). The ends were cut back, 0 bases at V and 3 bases at J, with 14 bases in the middle. CDR3 length equals 16 residues. CDR1 is SGHTS and CDR2 is YDEGEE in the germline V gene. The CDR3: CASSLVGGVGTDTQYF. CDR3 bases: TGTGCCAGCAGCTTGGTCGGCGGGGTTGGGACAGATACGCAGTATTTT.

This clone showed up just a few times. The chain carries TRBV5-1 and TRBJ1-4, with D tentatively TRBD1 (5 bases). V lost 5 bases, J lost 5 bases, and 13 bases lay in between. The CDR3 contains 14 residues. Germline V gene lookup returns CDR1 SGHRS and CDR2 YFSETQ. CDR3 nucleotide sequence: TGCGCCAGCAGTCCCGGACATGGGAATGAAAAACTGTTTTTT. This codes for CASSPGHGNEKLFF. The full variable domain, its missing parts supplied by reference TRBV5-1 and TRBJ1-4, is KAGVTQTPRYLIKTRGQQVTLSCSPISGHRSVSWYQQTPGQGLQFLFEYFSETQRNKGNFPGRFSGRQFSNSRSEMNVSTLELGDSALYLCASSPGHGNEKLFFGSGTQLSVL.

This clone was picked up one time. The rearrangement links TRBV2 to TRBJ1-2; 7 nucleotides agree with TRBD1. The germline V gene encodes CDR1 SNHLY and CDR2 FYNNEI. The CDR3 is made up of 16 amino acids. J was trimmed by 6 bases and V by 6 bases; bases with no gene match: 16. CDR3 sequence (DNA): TGTGCCAGCAGAAACCCTGCCTTGGGACAGACGGATGGCTACACCTTC. Translation: CASRNPALGQTDGYTF.

The chain carries TRBV10-3 and TRBJ1-2, with TRBD1 matching 7 bases. CDR1 is ENHRY, CDR2 SYGVKD, per germline. The CDR3 sequence is 16 residues long. The trim removed 7 bases at V and 5 bases at J, leaving 16 bases unmatched. The CDR3 region is CAINNRGALGIYGYTF. CDR3 in DNA: TGTGCCATCAACAACAGGGGCGCGCTTGGGATTTATGGCTACACCTTC.

The V and J genes are TRBV4-3 and TRBJ2-2; a possible D gene is TRBD1 (5 bases). V shed 0 bases and J shed 2 bases, with 10 bases lying between them. CDR3 length equals 16 residues. Germline V gene sequence: CDR1 LGHNA, CDR2 YSLEER. Written as DNA, the CDR3 is TGCGCCAGCAGCCAAGACGCAAGGGGTAACACCGGGGAGCTGTTTTTT. It translates to CASSQDARGNTGELFF.

The rearrangement joins TRBV5-1 to TRBJ2-7; 9 nucleotides align to TRBD1. The CDR3 covers 14 residues. CDR1 is SGHRS, CDR2 YFSETQ, per germline. V shed 4 bases and J 5 bases; nucleotides not matched to a gene: 7. For the CDR3, the DNA is TGCGCCAGCAGCCCGGGACAGGGAGTCGACGAGCAGTACTTC. Amino acid sequence: CASSPGQGVDEQYF.

The V and J genes are TRBV4-2 and TRBJ1-5; D is perhaps TRBD1 (6 bases). This CDR3 region has 15 residues. Germline CDR1 is LGHNA and CDR2 is YNFKEQ. Trimming pared 4 bases from V and 2 bases from J, leaving 12 bases between. DNA for the CDR3: TGTGCCAGCAGCCCAGCCGCAGGGGGCAATCAGCCCCAGCATTTT. Its translation is CASSPAAGGNQPQHF.

The genes are TRBV6-5 and TRBJ2-1, with 10 bases aligning to TRBD2. With V trimmed by 5 bases and J by 9 bases, 7 bases remained unmatched. Per germline, CDR1 MNHEY and CDR2 SVGAGI. This CDR3 comprises 14 residues. The CDR3 reads CASSPGTSAPEQFF. The CDR3 DNA reads as TGTGCCAGCAGTCCCGGGACTAGCGCCCCTGAGCAGTTCTTC.

J is TRBJ2-7 and V is TRBV6-2 or TRBV6-3; D unresolved. CDR1 is MNHEY, CDR2 SVGEGT, per germline. There are 15 residues in the CDR3. Deletions cut 5 bases from V and 3 bases from J, with 17 bases between. The CDR3 nucleotides read TGTGCCAGCAGTCGTCTAGAACATGAGAGCTACGAGCAGTACTTC. Protein: CASSRLEHESYEQYF.

CDR3 in DNA: TGTGCCAGCAGCTCAACAGGGGGCGAAGAGACCCAGTACTTC. Translating gives CASSSTGGEETQYF. The chain recombines TRBV9 with TRBJ2-5, with 9 bases lining up with TRBD1. The trim removed 4 bases at V and 3 bases at J, leaving 4 bases unmatched. There are 14 residues in the CDR3. Per germline, CDR1 SGDLS and CDR2 YYNGEE.

The CDR3 region is CASSVRQGTDTQYF. The CDR3 bases are TGTGCCAGCAGCGTTCGACAGGGCACAGATACGCAGTATTTT. V usage is TRBV7-2 and J usage is TRBJ2-3, with D perhaps TRBD1 (6 bases). The CDR3 length is 14 residues. In germline, CDR1 is SGHTA, CDR2 FQGNSA. The V and J ends lost 5 bases and 1 base respectively, with 10 bases between them.

V is TRBV12-3 or TRBV12-4 and J is TRBJ1-2, with a possible D match to TRBD1 (6 bases). The CDR3 runs to 13 residues. Trimming removed 6 bases at V and 8 bases at J, with 16 bases between. CDR3 in DNA: TGTGCCAGCAGCTCACAGGGTTTGGGCGGCTACACCTTC. Its translation: CASSSQGLGGYTF.

The chain links TRBV18 to TRBJ2-5; TRBD1 matches at 7 bases. The junction had 5 bases not matched to a gene; V was cut back by 4 bases and J by 0 bases. The CDR3 is 15 amino acids. Per the germline V gene, CDR1 is KGHSH and CDR2 is LQKENI. The CDR3 is CASSLGGQYQETQYF. The CDR3 DNA reads TGTGCCAGCTCACTAGGGGGACAGTACCAAGAGACCCAGTACTTC.

The chain employs TRBV7-2 and TRBJ1-1; no reliable D call. Trimming took 5 bases from V and 11 from J, leaving 12 bases between them. The CDR3 contains 11 residues. From germline, CDR1 is SGHTA and CDR2 FQGNSA. The CDR3 here is CASSRGLEAFF. CDR3 bases: TGTGCCAGCAGCCGAGGGTTGGAGGCTTTCTTT.

V and J are TRBV9 and TRBJ1-3; TRBD1 matches 7 bases. This CDR3 has 17 residues. Trimming removed 0 bases from V and 0 bases from J; junction bases left unmatched: 6. The V gene's germline CDR1 is SGDLS and CDR2 YYNGEE. CDR3 residues: CASSVGGGSISGNTIYF. Here the CDR3 DNA reads TGTGCCAGCAGCGTAGGAGGGGGCTCCATCTCTGGAAACACCATATATTTT.

V is TRBV9 and J is TRBJ2-3; 13 nucleotides agree with TRBD2. The CDR3 is 19 residues long. The V segment lost 5 bases and the J segment 4 bases; nucleotides outside the gene matches: 16. CDR1 and CDR2 from the germline V gene are SGDLS and YYNGEE. CDR3 coding DNA: TGTGCCAGCAGTTCGACTAGCGGGGGGTCCCAGTGGTATGCAGATACGCAGTATTTT. It is translated as CASSSTSGGSQWYADTQYF. Full variable domain (remainder filled in from reference TRBV9 and TRBJ2-3): DSGVTQTPKHLITATGQRVTLRCSPRSGDLSVYWYQQSLDQGLQFLIQYYNGEERAKGNILERFSAQQFPDLHSELNLSSLELGDSALYFCASSSTSGGSQWYADTQYFGPGTRLTVL.